This T cell receptor beta chain was recorded in a study of T-cell reconstitution after alpha-beta-depleted transplantation in children. Germline V gene sequence: CDR1 SGHRS, CDR2 YFSETQ. The CDR3 runs to 14 residues. V was cut by 2 bases and J by 4 bases, with 12 bases left in between. Unique molecular identifiers featured in how the TCRbeta library was prepared. TCRdb itself ran the PCR reads through MiXCR, one entry per CDR3 protein. This repertoire shows under 850,000 distinct CDR3 sequences, about an eighth found once; its top ten account for 0.79%. Sequencing was performed on PBMCs, taken before TCRalphabeta/CD19-depleted stem cell transplant. The V call is TRBV5-1, the J call TRBJ1-1, with D maybe TRBD1 (6 bases). This TCR derives from a girl aged 2 to 10 with congenital amegakaryocytic thrombocytopenia, due to receive a stem cell transplant. The CDR3, as DNA: TGCGCCAGCAGCTTAAACAAGGGGGGCACTGAAGCTTTCTTT. Its translation is CASSLNKGGTEAFF.